This TCR beta chain was found in a study of T-cell memory formation after mild COVID-19. Study outcomes and limitations: Contracting clones, day 15 to 85, had balanced CD4/CD8, and later expanders favored CD4+.

TCRdb reprocessed the 5' RACE reads via MiXCR and lists one record per CDR3 protein. The sample has hundreds of thousands of distinct CDR3 sequences; roughly 17% are singletons. The CDR3 covers 16 residues. The germline V gene encodes CDR1 LGHNA and CDR2 YNFKEQ. The ends were cut back, 4 bases at V and 5 bases at J, with 18 bases in the middle. This clonotype was seen more than once but under ten times. Antigen unknown. What was sequenced was PBMCs or a T cell subset sorted from them (not recorded which). The sequence was collected from a man between 18 and 35 years old who had mild COVID-19 (a few samples of this study predate the infection). Cell type and time point are not known. The gene calls are TRBV4-2 and TRBJ2-1; no reliable D call. CDR3 in DNA: TGTGCCAGCAGCCTCCCGGTTTACAGAGGTAACAATGAGCAGTTCTTC. Amino acid sequence: CASSLPVYRGNNEQFF.